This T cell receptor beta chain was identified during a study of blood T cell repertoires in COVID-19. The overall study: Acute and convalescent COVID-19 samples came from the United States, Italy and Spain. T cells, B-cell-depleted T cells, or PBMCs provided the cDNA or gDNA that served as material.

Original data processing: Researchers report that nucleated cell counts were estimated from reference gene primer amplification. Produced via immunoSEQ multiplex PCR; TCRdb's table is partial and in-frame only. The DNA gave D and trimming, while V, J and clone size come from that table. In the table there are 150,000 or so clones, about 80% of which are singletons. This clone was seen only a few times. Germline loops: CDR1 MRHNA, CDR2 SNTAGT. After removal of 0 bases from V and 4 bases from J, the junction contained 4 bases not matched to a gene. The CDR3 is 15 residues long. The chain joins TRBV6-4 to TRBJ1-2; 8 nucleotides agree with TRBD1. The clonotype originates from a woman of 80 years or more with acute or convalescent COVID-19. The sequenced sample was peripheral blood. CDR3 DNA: TGTGCCAGCAGTGACTCGGCAGGGGGCGGCTATGGCTACACCTTC. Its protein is CASSDSAGGGYGYTF.